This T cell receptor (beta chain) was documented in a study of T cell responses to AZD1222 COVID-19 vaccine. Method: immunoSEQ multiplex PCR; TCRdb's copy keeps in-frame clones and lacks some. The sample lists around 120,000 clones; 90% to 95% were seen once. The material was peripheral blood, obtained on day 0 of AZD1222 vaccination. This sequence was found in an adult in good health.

DNA for the CDR3: TGCAGCGTTGAAGACAGGGGCAATGAGCAGTTCTTC. It yields the protein CSVEDRGNEQFF. The chain uses TRBV29-1 and TRBJ2-1; a possible D gene is TRBD1 (6 bases). The CDR3 runs to 12 residues. The V end was cut by 0 bases, the J end by 6 bases, with 6 bases between. Germline assignment: CDR1 SQVTM and CDR2 ANQGSEA.